Shown below are 7 T cell receptor beta chains from a single sample sequenced in a study of T cell responses to AZD1222 COVID-19 vaccine. Method: immunoSEQ multiplex PCR; TCRdb's copy keeps in-frame clones and lacks some. This sample has around 100,000 clones; roughly nine tenths occur once, and the top ten carry 16%. The sample was peripheral blood, taken on day 0 of AZD1222 vaccination. The receptors come from an adult in good health.

The V gene is TRBV28, the J gene TRBJ2-2; tentatively, D is TRBD1 (5 bases). V lost 4 bases to trimming and J lost 5 bases, with 8 bases between them. This CDR3 comprises 13 residues. Germline V gene lookup returns CDR1 MDHEN and CDR2 SYDVKM. The CDR3 nucleotides read TGTGCCAGCAGTTCATACAGGACCGGGGAGCTGTTTTTT. It codes for CASSSYRTGELFF.

V usage is TRBV12-3 or TRBV12-4 and J usage is TRBJ2-3; 9 bases agree with TRBD2. The length of the CDR3 is 13 residues. With V trimmed by 5 bases and J by 4 bases, 1 base remained unmatched. DNA for the CDR3: TGTGCCAGCAGTCGACTAGCGGCAGATACGCAGTATTTT. Amino acids: CASSRLAADTQYF.

The V call is TRBV5-1, the J call TRBJ2-7; D perhaps matches TRBD1 (6 bases). The CDR3 extends over 15 amino acids. Germline CDR1 is SGHRS and CDR2 is YFSETQ. The ends were cut back, 1 base at V and 0 bases at J, with 11 bases in the middle. The CDR3 sequence: CASSLLTGVSYEQYF. The CDR3 nucleotides read TGCGCCAGCAGCTTGTTGACAGGAGTCTCCTACGAGCAGTACTTC.

V is TRBV5-4 and J is TRBJ2-5; D not certain. Germline assignment: CDR1 SGHNT and CDR2 YYREEE (reference sequence). V dropped 0 bases and J dropped 7 bases, with 13 bases sitting between them. CDR3 length: 14 amino acids. This chain's CDR3 is CASSLGSSQRTQYF. For the CDR3, the DNA is TGTGCCAGCAGCTTGGGCAGCTCCCAAAGGACCCAGTACTTC.

The CDR3 here is CASSQDAQAYTKNIQYF. CDR3 DNA sequence: TGCGCCAGCAGCCAAGATGCGCAGGCGTACACCAAAAACATTCAGTACTTC. The chain uses TRBV4-1 and TRBJ2-4; D remains ambiguous. This CDR3 spans 17 amino acids. The V end was cut by 0 bases, the J end by 2 bases, with 14 bases between. The germline gives CDR1 MGHRA, CDR2 YSYEKL.

V and J are TRBV3-1 (or the pseudogene TRBV3-2) and TRBJ1-2; the D gene is possibly TRBD1 (6 bases). Trimming shortened V by 1 base and J by 8 bases, and 8 bases separated the two germline ends. The germline CDR1 and CDR2 sequences are LGHDT and YNNKEL (reference sequence). The CDR3 has 12 residues. CDR3 residues: CASSQGTVGYTF. DNA for the CDR3: TGTGCCAGCAGCCAAGGGACAGTAGGCTACACCTTC.

The V and J genes are TRBV5-1 and TRBJ1-1; 7 bases align to TRBD1. The V gene end was trimmed by 2 bases and the J gene end by 4 bases; junction bases not matched to a gene: 8. In germline, CDR1 is SGHRS, CDR2 YFSETQ. The CDR3 contains 15 residues. The CDR3 bases are TGCGCCAGCAGCTTTACAGGGGAAGGGGGCACTGAAGCTTTCTTT. It specifies CASSFTGEGGTEAFF.